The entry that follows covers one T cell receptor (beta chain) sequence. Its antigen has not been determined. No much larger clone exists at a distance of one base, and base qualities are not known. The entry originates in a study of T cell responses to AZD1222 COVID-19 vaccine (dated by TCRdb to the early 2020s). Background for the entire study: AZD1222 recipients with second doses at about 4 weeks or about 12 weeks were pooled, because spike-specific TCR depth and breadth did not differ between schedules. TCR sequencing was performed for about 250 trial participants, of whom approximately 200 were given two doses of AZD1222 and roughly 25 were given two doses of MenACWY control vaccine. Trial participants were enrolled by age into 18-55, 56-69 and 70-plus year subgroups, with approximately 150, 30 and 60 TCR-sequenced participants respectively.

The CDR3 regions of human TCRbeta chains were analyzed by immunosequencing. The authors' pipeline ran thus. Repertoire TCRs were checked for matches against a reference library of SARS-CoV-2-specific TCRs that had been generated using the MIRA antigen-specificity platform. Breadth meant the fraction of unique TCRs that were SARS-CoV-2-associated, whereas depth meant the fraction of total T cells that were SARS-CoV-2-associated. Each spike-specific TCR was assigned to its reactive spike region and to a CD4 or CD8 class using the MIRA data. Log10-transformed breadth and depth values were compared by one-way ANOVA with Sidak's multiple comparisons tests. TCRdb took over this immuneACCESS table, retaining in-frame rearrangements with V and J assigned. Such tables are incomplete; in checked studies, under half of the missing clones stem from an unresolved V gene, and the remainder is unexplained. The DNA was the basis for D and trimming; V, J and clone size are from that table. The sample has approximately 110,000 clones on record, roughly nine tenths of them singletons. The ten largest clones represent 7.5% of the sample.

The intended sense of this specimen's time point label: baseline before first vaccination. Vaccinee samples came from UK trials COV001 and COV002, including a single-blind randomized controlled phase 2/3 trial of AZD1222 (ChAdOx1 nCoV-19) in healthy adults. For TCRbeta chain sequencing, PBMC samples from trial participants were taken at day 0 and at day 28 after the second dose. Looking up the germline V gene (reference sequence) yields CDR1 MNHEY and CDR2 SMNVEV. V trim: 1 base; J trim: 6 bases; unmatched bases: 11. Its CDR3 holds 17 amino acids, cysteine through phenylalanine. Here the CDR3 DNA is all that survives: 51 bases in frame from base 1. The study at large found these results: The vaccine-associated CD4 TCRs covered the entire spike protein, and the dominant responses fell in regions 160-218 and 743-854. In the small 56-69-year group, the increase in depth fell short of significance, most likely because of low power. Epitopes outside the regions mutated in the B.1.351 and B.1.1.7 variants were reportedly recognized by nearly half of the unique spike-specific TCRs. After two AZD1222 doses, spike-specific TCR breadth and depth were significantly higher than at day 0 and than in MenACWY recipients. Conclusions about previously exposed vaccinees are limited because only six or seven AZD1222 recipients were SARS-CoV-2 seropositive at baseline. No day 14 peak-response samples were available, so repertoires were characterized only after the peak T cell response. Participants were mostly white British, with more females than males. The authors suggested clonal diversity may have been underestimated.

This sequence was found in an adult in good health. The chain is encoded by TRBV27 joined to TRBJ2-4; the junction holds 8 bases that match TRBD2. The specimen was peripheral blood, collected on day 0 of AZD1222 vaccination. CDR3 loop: CASSLWSGAGVGNIQYF. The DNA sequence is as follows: TGTGCCAGCAGTTTATGGTCGGGAGCGGGGGTTGGAAACATTCAGTACTTC.